One sample yielded the 29 T cell receptor beta chains listed below, sequenced in a study of OX40 agonist ivuxolimab in advanced cancers. TCRdb keeps only in-frame clones here, not all; method: immunoSEQ multiplex PCR. The data contain around 80,000 clones, approximately 84% of them singletons. This sample comprised CD4+ or CD8+ T cells sorted from blood, obtained in a trial of the OX40 agonist ivuxolimab. These receptors were obtained from an adult with an advanced solid tumor such as melanoma, head and neck, liver or kidney cancer.

CDR3 DNA: TGTGCCAGTAGTATGACAGGGGTAATGAATGAGCAGTTCTTC. Translation gives CASSMTGVMNEQFF. The chain has TRBV19 and TRBJ2-1; 8 nucleotides match TRBD1. Germline V CDR1 and CDR2: LNHDA, SQIVND (reference sequence). The J segment lost 7 bases and the V segment lost 3 bases, leaving 5 bases of the junction unmatched. CDR3 length: 14 residues.

This chain uses TRBV27 with TRBJ1-5, with D uncertain. The germline gives CDR1 MNHEY, CDR2 SMNVEV (reference sequence). This CDR3 has 13 residues. V gave up 3 bases and J gave up 6 bases, with 9 bases separating them. This CDR3 reads CASSLSGIQPQHF. CDR3 nucleotides: TGTGCCAGCAGTTTGTCGGGGATTCAGCCCCAGCATTTT.

The chain uses TRBV29-1 and TRBJ2-7; a possible D gene is TRBD2 (6 bases). The V gene's germline CDR1 is SQVTM and CDR2 ANQGSEA. This CDR3 spans 13 amino acids. Trimming took 0 bases from V and 4 from J, leaving 10 bases between them. CDR3 amino acids: CSVEEGGRYEQYF. The DNA of the CDR3 is TGCAGCGTTGAAGAGGGGGGTAGGTACGAGCAGTACTTC.

As DNA, the CDR3 is TGTGCCAGCAGCCTCCGGGGAGGGAACGACGAGCAGTACTTC. Translated, it gives CASSLRGGNDEQYF. The rearrangement links TRBV9 to TRBJ2-7; TRBD2 aligns across 7 bases. Germline V gene sequence: CDR1 SGDLS, CDR2 YYNGEE. The CDR3 length is 14 residues. Trimming took 4 bases from V and 5 from J; bases not matched to a gene: 9.

The V call is TRBV19, the J call TRBJ2-1; D is unclear. The CDR3 contains 14 residues. Trimming took off 3 bases at V and 3 bases at J, with 9 bases between the two ends. CDR1 and CDR2 (germline): LNHDA, SQIVND (reference sequence). This CDR3 is CASSMVGNYNEQFF. The CDR3 region has the DNA TGTGCCAGTAGTATGGTTGGGAACTACAATGAGCAGTTCTTC.

V gene TRBV19 combines with J gene TRBJ1-2, with D hard to call. Trimming removed 10 bases from V and 5 bases from J, with 14 bases in between. The CDR3 consists of 12 residues. CDR1 and CDR2 (germline): LNHDA, SQIVND (reference sequence). CDR3 DNA: TGTGCCACTCGACACCGCCTATATGGCTACACCTTC. Its protein product is CATRHRLYGYTF.

This chain links TRBV11-2 with TRBJ2-5; the D call may be TRBD1 or TRBD2 (5 bases each). CDR3 length equals 14 residues. V was trimmed by 5 bases and J by 6 bases, leaving 16 bases between them. From germline, CDR1 is SGHAT and CDR2 FQNNGV. The CDR3 region is CASSQGTDGQTQYF. CDR3 coding DNA: TGTGCCAGCAGCCAAGGGACCGACGGCCAGACCCAGTACTTC.

The J gene is TRBJ1-5, the V gene TRBV19; D perhaps matches TRBD1 (5 bases). Germline lookup yields CDR1 LNHDA and CDR2 SQIVND (reference sequence). This CDR3 has 15 residues. Deletions cut 1 base from V and 1 base from J, with 8 bases between. CDR3 protein: CASSIGQSSNQPQHF. The CDR3 nucleotides are TGTGCCAGTAGTATAGGACAGTCCAGCAATCAGCCCCAGCATTTT. The full variable domain, rest sourced from reference TRBV19 and TRBJ1-5, is DGGITQSPKYLFRKEGQNVTLSCEQNLNHDAMYWYRQDPGQGLRLIYYSQIVNDFQKGDIAEGYSVSREKKESFPLTVTSAQKNPTAFYLCASSIGQSSNQPQHFGDGTRLSIL.

The J gene is TRBJ1-1, the V gene TRBV4-2, with D perhaps matching TRBD1 (5 bases). This CDR3 region has 16 residues. Germline CDR1 reads LGHNA; CDR2 reads YNFKEQ. V shed 5 bases and J shed 0 bases, with 16 bases lying between them. CDR3 in amino acids: CASSVGQGLMNTEAFF. Written as DNA, the CDR3 is TGTGCCAGCAGCGTAGGACAAGGATTGATGAACACTGAAGCTTTCTTT.

This clone was found a few times. The rearrangement links TRBV6-5 to TRBJ2-7; D may be TRBD1 (5 bases). Per the germline V gene, CDR1 is MNHEY and CDR2 is SVGAGI. The CDR3 extends over 14 amino acids. Trimming took 7 bases from V and 1 from J, leaving 14 bases between them. CDR3 coding DNA: TGTGCCAGCAAAGGGCAGGGCCAGTCCTACGAGCAGTACTTC. This codes for CASKGQGQSYEQYF.

The chain couples TRBV27 to TRBJ2-7, with no clear D. In germline, CDR1 is MNHEY, CDR2 SMNVEV (reference sequence). The CDR3 consists of 12 residues. The V end lost 5 bases, the J end lost 0 bases, and 5 bases lay between the germline ends. CDR3 coding DNA: TGTGCCAGCAGTGAGAACTCCTACGAGCAGTACTTC. Translation: CASSENSYEQYF.

The gene calls are TRBV18 and TRBJ2-1; TRBD1 aligns across 9 bases. The CDR3 loop spans 15 amino acids. In germline, CDR1 is KGHSH, CDR2 LQKENI. J was trimmed by 6 bases and V by 3 bases; bases with no gene match: 6. The CDR3 region is CASSPRDRVGNEQFF. CDR3 bases: TGTGCCAGCTCACCCCGGGACAGGGTAGGCAATGAGCAGTTCTTC.

The chain couples TRBV4-1 to TRBJ2-2; the D gene could be TRBD1 or TRBD2 (5 bases each). V was shortened by 0 bases and J by 6 bases, with 11 bases between the two germline ends. Germline loops: CDR1 MGHRA, CDR2 YSYEKL. This CDR3 comprises 15 residues. The DNA of the CDR3 is TGCGCCAGCAGCCAAGAGACAGTGGGGGCCGGGGAGCTGTTTTTT. This sequence encodes CASSQETVGAGELFF.

This clone was counted once. The chain uses TRBV29-1 and TRBJ1-4; a possible D gene is TRBD1 (5 bases). Germline assignment: CDR1 SQVTM and CDR2 ANQGSEA. Trimming shortened V by 4 bases and J by 4 bases, and 13 bases separated the two germline ends. This CDR3 comprises 14 residues. The CDR3 spells CSVGSGRDNEKLFF. The CDR3 nucleotides read TGCAGCGTTGGATCGGGCAGGGATAATGAAAAACTGTTTTTT.

The rearrangement joins TRBV21-1 to TRBJ2-1; TRBD2 is the table's D call, not checked against the DNA. TRBV21-1 is noted as a pseudogene. The CDR3 extends over 14 amino acids. CDR3: CASSKGLGGDEQFF. DNA of the CDR3: TGTGCCAGCAGCAAAGGACTGGGGGGTGATGAGCAGTTCTTC.

As regards this clone: One end of the junction fails to match germline, which may point to a read error. This chain uses TRBV13 with TRBJ2-1; unclear D gene. Per germline, CDR1 PRHDT and CDR2 FYEKMQ (reference sequence). The CDR3 is 11 residues long. CDR3 amino acids: CASSLGPPQFF. In DNA, the CDR3 is TGTGCCAGCAGTTTAGGACCCCCCCAGTTCTTC.

This clone appeared a single time. V gene TRBV19 combines with J gene TRBJ1-4, with D unresolved. Trimming removed 5 bases at V and 5 bases at J, with 9 bases between. CDR3 length: 13 amino acids. Germline V gene lookup returns CDR1 LNHDA and CDR2 SQIVND (reference sequence). The CDR3 spells CASSPRRNEKLFF. In DNA form, the CDR3 reads TGTGCCAGTAGTCCCAGGCGGAATGAAAAACTGTTTTTT.

The rearrangement links TRBV7-8 to TRBJ1-1; D gene unclear. The CDR3 runs to 12 residues. CDR1 and CDR2 (germline): SGHVS, FQNEAQ. V was shortened by 4 bases and J by 7 bases, with 10 bases between the two germline ends. The CDR3 sequence is CASSYKSHEAFF. CDR3 coding DNA: TGTGCCAGCAGCTATAAGTCCCATGAAGCTTTCTTT.

V gene TRBV11-2 combines with J gene TRBJ2-3; 7 nucleotides match TRBD1. CDR3 length: 15 amino acids. V lost 5 bases, J lost 5 bases, and 10 bases stayed unmatched. CDR1 is SGHAT, CDR2 FQNNGV, per germline. CDR3: CASSIHRGQQDTQYF. As DNA, the CDR3 is TGTGCCAGCAGCATCCATAGGGGGCAACAAGATACGCAGTATTTT.

CDR3 loop: CASSYRGSTNEKLFF. The CDR3, as DNA: TGTGCCAGCAGTTACAGGGGATCAACTAATGAAAAACTGTTTTTT. The V gene is TRBV6-6, the J gene TRBJ1-4; weak D call: TRBD1 (5 bases). V was pared by 2 bases and J by 0 bases, with 7 bases between. CDR1 and CDR2 from the germline V gene are MNHNY and SVGAGI (reference sequence). This CDR3 is 15 amino acids long.

This clone was observed a single time. This chain links TRBV18 with TRBJ1-5, with 7 bases fitting TRBD1. The CDR3 has 15 amino acids. Trimming removed 4 bases from V and 1 base from J; junction bases left unmatched: 4. The germline V gene encodes CDR1 KGHSH and CDR2 LQKENI. CDR3 in DNA: TGTGCCAGCTCACTGACAGGGAACAGCAATCAGCCCCAGCATTTT. This encodes CASSLTGNSNQPQHF.

This rearrangement joins TRBV4-3 to TRBJ2-1; possibly TRBD2 for D (6 bases). CDR3 length equals 17 residues. Germline assignment: CDR1 LGHNA and CDR2 YSLEER. Trimming cost V 2 bases and J 0 bases, with 14 bases left between them. The DNA for the CDR3 is TGCGCCAGCAGCCAATCTACTAGCTCTAGCTCCTACAATGAGCAGTTCTTC. Encoded protein: CASSQSTSSSSYNEQFF.

The CDR3 loop is CASKGAGMNTEAFF. As DNA, the CDR3 is TGTGCCAGCAAGGGGGCGGGAATGAACACTGAAGCTTTCTTT. This sequence joins TRBV7-2 and TRBJ1-1; 7 bases are shared with TRBD1. CDR1 is SGHTA, CDR2 FQGNSA, per germline. V was pared by 7 bases and J by 0 bases, with 5 bases of the junction left unmatched. The CDR3 runs 14 residues.

This clone is medium-sized in the sample. The chain uses TRBV19 and TRBJ1-1; perhaps TRBD1 as D (6 bases). CDR3 size: 16 residues. V was shortened by 7 bases and J by 0 bases, with 18 bases between the two germline ends. Germline V gene lookup returns CDR1 LNHDA and CDR2 SQIVND (reference sequence). The CDR3 is CASTLMGGPLNTEAFF. The DNA for the CDR3 is TGTGCCAGTACCCTAATGGGGGGGCCCCTGAACACTGAAGCTTTCTTT.

The J gene is TRBJ2-4, the V gene TRBV7-9, with D perhaps TRBD2 (5 bases). This CDR3 contains 12 residues. V was shortened by 5 bases and J by 7 bases, with 9 bases between the two germline ends. Germline V lookup: CDR1 SEHNR, CDR2 FQNEAQ (reference sequence). For the CDR3, the DNA is TGTGCCAGCAGCCTCCCGGGGAACATTCAGTACTTC. Translation: CASSLPGNIQYF.

This chain uses TRBV10-1 with TRBJ2-7; D is ambiguous. Trimming shortened V by 3 bases and J by 2 bases, and 2 bases separated the two germline ends. This CDR3 is built from 11 residues. Germline CDR1 is WNHNN and CDR2 is SYGVQD (reference sequence). Here the CDR3 DNA reads TGCGCCAGCAGTGATACCTACGAGCAGTACTTC. It codes for CASSDTYEQYF.

CDR3 bases: TGTGCCAGCAGCTTAGGCCCAGGGGGCACTGAAGCTTTCTTT. It translates to CASSLGPGGTEAFF. The chain recombines TRBV7-2 with TRBJ1-1, with 7 bases that match TRBD1. V lost 1 base and J lost 4; bases outside the gene matches: 3. The germline V gene encodes CDR1 SGHTA and CDR2 FQGNSA. The CDR3 has 14 residues. The full variable domain, in which reference TRBV7-2 and TRBJ1-1 provide the parts outside the CDR3, is GAGVSQSPSNKVTEKGKDVELRCDPISGHTALYWYRQSLGQGLEFLIYFQGNSAPDKSGLPSDRFSAERTGGSVSTLTIQRTQQEDSAVYLCASSLGPGGTEAFFGQGTRLTVV.

The chain carries TRBV27 and TRBJ2-3; D is possibly TRBD1 (6 bases). The germline V and J ends were trimmed by 4 bases and 2 bases, with 10 bases remaining between them. The germline V gene has CDR1 MNHEY and CDR2 SMNVEV (reference sequence). The CDR3 has 14 amino acids. The CDR3 is CASSYWDTTDTQYF. As DNA, the CDR3 is TGTGCCAGCAGTTACTGGGACACCACAGATACGCAGTATTTT.

The chain employs TRBV7-8 and TRBJ1-3; D is possibly TRBD1 (6 bases). Germline assignment: CDR1 SGHVS and CDR2 FQNEAQ. The CDR3 length is 14 residues. V lost 2 bases and J lost 11, with 16 bases in between. The CDR3 nucleotides are TGTGCCAGCAGCTTAATTACAGGGCCCTTGCCCATATATTTT. As protein: CASSLITGPLPIYF.